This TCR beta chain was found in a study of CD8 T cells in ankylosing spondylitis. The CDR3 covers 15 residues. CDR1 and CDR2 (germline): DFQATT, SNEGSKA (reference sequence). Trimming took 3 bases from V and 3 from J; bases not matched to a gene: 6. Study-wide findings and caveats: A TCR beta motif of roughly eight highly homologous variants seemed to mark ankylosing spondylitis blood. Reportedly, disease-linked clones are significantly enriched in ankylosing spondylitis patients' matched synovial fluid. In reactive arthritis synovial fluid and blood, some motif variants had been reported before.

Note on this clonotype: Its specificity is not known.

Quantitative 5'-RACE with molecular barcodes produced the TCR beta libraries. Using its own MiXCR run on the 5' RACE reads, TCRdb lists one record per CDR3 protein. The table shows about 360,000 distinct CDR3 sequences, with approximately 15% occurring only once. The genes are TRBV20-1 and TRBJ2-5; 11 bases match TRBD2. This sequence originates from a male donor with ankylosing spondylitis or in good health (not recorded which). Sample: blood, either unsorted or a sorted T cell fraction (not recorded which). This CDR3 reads CSASRSSGGKETQYF. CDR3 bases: TGCAGTGCTAGTAGGTCTAGCGGGGGGAAAGAGACCCAGTACTTC.